Below are 3 T cell receptor beta chains sequenced from a single sample in a study of T cells in Graves' hyperthyroidism and ophthalmopathy (dated by TCRdb to the late 2010s). The library was made by multiplex PCR. Reads for this sample came from an Illumina HiSeq 2000. TCR beta CDR3 regions were amplified from RNA transcripts. A first-round RT-PCR of the TCR CDR3 used the HTBI primer set with the Qiagen OneStep RT-PCR kit. TCRdb reprocessed the public reads (quality trimming at Q25 with fastp, clone calling with MiXCR) and kept in-frame beta chains. Rows are combined by CDR3 protein, so each entry shows the most common genes and DNA. The sample has 550,000 to 650,000 distinct CDR3 sequences on record, approximately 15% of them singletons. The biggest ten clones account for almost 6% of the sample. Sequencing was performed on blood. Receptors originate from a woman aged 25 to 39 with Graves' hyperthyroidism that later progressed to Graves' ophthalmopathy.

In this sample, this clonotype turned up a few times. This rearrangement joins TRBV28 to TRBJ1-1; D is undetermined. CDR1 is MDHEN and CDR2 is SYDVKM in the germline V gene. The CDR3 sequence is 14 residues long. V dropped 3 bases and J dropped 3 bases, with 11 bases sitting between them. CDR3 nucleotides: TGTGCCAGCAGTTTCCGATGGGGAGACACTGAAGCTTTCTTT. Amino acids: CASSFRWGDTEAFF.

The sample holds many counts of this clonotype. The V call is TRBV20-1, the J call TRBJ2-7; 9 bases fit TRBD2. The ends lost 6 bases at V and 2 bases at J; junction bases unmatched: 2. Germline loops: CDR1 DFQATT, CDR2 SNEGSKA (reference sequence). The CDR3 loop spans 12 amino acids. The CDR3: CSAGTSTYEQYF. The CDR3 DNA is TGCAGTGCCGGGACTAGCACCTACGAGCAGTACTTC.

This clonotype was observed many times. At one boundary the junction diverges from the germline segment, which might be a read error. V gene TRBV20-1 combines with J gene TRBJ1-2, with a tentative D call TRBD1 (5 bases). The V gene's germline CDR1 is DFQATT and CDR2 SNEGSKA (reference sequence). The CDR3 length is 12 residues. Here the CDR3 reads CNAFGTPRGYTF. As DNA, the CDR3 is TGCAATGCTTTCGGGACTCCTCGGGGCTACACCTTC.